This TCR beta chain comes out of a study of PD-L1 blockade in urothelial cancer. Looking at the study overall: When patients started atezolizumab at some point between 2013 and 2014, it was given at 1,200 mg intravenously every 3 weeks. About 85% of the roughly 30 patients comprised males who had bladder-origin urothelial cancer. Counts from blood samples showed a median of roughly 140,000 T cells.

Germline CDR1 is SGHAT and CDR2 is FQNNGV. This CDR3 has 12 residues. Trimming stripped 1 base from V and 5 bases from J, with 6 bases between. This table comes from immunoSEQ multiplex PCR, and its TCRdb copy is limited to in-frame clones, with some not included. Of about 86,000 clones in the sample, about 83% were seen once. Regarding time point: pretreatment peripheral blood. Source: PBMCs, taken around atezolizumab (anti-PD-L1) treatment. V and J are TRBV11-2 and TRBJ2-7; no clear D. The clonotype was recovered from a man in his 60s with urothelial cancer. The CDR3 region has the DNA TGTGCCAGCAGCTTAGTTACAGACGAGCAGTACTTC. It yields the protein CASSLVTDEQYF.